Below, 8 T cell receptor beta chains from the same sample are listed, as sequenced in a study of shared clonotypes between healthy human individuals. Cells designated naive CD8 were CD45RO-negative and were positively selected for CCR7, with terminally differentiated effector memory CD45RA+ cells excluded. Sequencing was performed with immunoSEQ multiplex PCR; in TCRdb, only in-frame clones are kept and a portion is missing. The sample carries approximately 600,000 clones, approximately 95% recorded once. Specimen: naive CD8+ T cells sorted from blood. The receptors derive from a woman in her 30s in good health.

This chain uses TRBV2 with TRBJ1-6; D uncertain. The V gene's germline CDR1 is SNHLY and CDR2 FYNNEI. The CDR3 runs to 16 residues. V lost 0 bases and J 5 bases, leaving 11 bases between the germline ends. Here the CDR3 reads CASSEARRFDNSPLHF. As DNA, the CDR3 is TGTGCCAGCAGTGAAGCGAGGAGGTTCGATAATTCACCCCTCCACTTT.

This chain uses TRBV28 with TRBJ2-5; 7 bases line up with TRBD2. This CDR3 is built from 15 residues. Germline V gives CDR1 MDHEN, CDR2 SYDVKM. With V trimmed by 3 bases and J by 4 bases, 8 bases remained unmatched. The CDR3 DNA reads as TGTGCCAGCAGTTTTGAGGGAGGGCCGTTAGAGACCCAGTACTTC. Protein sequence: CASSFEGGPLETQYF.

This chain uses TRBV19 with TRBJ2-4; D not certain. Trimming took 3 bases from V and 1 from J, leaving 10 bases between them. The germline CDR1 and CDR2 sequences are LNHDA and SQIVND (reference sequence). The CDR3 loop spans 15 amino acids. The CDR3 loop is CASSIRDWAKNIQYF. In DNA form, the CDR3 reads TGTGCCAGTAGTATCCGAGATTGGGCCAAAAACATTCAGTACTTC.

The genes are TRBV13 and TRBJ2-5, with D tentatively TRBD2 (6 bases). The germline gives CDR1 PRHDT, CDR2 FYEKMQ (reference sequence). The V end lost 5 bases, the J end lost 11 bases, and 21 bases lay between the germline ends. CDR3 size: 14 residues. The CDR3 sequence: CASSPARGGWEQYF. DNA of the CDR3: TGTGCCAGCAGCCCTGCCCGGGGAGGCTGGGAGCAGTACTTC.

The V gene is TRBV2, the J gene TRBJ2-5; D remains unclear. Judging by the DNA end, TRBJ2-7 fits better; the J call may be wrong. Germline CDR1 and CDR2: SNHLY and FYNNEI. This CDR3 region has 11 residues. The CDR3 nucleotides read TGTGCCAGCAGTCCTACCTACGAGCAGTACTTC. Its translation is CASSPTYEQYF.

This CDR3 is CASRGLAGEHEQFF. CDR3 coding DNA: TGTGCCAGCCGGGGACTAGCGGGAGAGCATGAGCAGTTCTTC. The chain links TRBV27 to TRBJ2-1; 14 nucleotides align to TRBD2. This CDR3 has 14 amino acids. Trimming at V came to 8 bases and at J to 8 bases, leaving 5 bases not matched to a gene. CDR1 is MNHEY and CDR2 is SMNVEV in the germline V gene (reference sequence).

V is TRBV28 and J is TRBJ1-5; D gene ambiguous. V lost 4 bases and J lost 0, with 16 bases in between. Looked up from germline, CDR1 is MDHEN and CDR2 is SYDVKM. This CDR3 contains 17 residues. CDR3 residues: CASSSSDGRYSNQPQHF. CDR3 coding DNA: TGTGCCAGCAGTTCCTCCGACGGACGGTATAGCAATCAGCCCCAGCATTTT.

In DNA, the CDR3 is TGTGCCACCAGCGGTGAAGGTTGGGAAGGCTACACCTTC. It specifies CATSGEGWEGYTF. The V call is TRBV15, the J call TRBJ1-2, with unresolved D. In germline, CDR1 is LNHNV, CDR2 YYDKDF (reference sequence). Trimming removed 5 bases from V and 8 bases from J, with 15 bases in between. The CDR3 runs to 13 residues.